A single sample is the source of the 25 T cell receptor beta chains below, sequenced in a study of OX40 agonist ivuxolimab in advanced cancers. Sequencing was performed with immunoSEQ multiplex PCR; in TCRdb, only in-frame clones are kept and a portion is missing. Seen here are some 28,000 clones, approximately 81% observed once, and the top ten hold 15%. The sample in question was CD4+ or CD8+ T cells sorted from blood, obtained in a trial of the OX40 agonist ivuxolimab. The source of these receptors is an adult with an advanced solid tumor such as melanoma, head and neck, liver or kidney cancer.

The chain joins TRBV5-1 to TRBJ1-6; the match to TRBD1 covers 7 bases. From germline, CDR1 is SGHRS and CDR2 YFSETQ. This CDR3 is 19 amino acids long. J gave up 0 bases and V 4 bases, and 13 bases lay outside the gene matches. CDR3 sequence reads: CASSPKTGPLDSYNSPLHF. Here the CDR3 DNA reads TGCGCCAGCAGCCCAAAGACAGGGCCACTAGACTCCTATAATTCACCCCTCCACTTT.

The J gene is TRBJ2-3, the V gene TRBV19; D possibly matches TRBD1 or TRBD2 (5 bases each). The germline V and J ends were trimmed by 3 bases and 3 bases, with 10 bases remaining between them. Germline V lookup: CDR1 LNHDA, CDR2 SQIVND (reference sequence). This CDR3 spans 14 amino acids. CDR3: CASSMRGGTDTQYF. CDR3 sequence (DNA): TGTGCCAGTAGTATGAGGGGCGGGACAGATACGCAGTATTTT.

CDR3: CASSVDGGMSYNEQFF. The CDR3 DNA reads as TGTGCCAGCAGCGTAGATGGGGGTATGTCCTACAATGAGCAGTTCTTC. The chain couples TRBV9 to TRBJ2-1; D possibly uses TRBD1 or TRBD2 (5 bases each). The length of the CDR3 is 16 residues. Germline assignment: CDR1 SGDLS and CDR2 YYNGEE. The V and J ends lost 0 bases and 1 base respectively, with 11 bases between them.

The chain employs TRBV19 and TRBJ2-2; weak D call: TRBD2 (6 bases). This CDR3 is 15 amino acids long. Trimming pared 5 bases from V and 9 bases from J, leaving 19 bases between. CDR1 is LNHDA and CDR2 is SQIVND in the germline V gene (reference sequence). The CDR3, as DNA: TGTGCCAGTAGTCAAATCAGACTAGGAGGGTGGGAGCTGTTTTTT. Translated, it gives CASSQIRLGGWELFF.

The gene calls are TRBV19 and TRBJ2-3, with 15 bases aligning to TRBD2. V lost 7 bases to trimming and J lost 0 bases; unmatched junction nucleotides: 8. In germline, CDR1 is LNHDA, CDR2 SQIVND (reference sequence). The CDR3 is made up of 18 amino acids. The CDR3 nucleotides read TGTGCCAGTAATATCGGACTAGCGGGGGGGCCTAGCACAGATACGCAGTATTTT. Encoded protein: CASNIGLAGGPSTDTQYF.

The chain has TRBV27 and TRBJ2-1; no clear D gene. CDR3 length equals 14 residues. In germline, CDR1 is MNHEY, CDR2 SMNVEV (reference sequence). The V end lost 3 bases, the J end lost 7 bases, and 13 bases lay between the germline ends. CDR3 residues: CASSFIGLDNEQFF. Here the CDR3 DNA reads TGTGCCAGCAGTTTTATAGGTCTAGATAATGAGCAGTTCTTC.

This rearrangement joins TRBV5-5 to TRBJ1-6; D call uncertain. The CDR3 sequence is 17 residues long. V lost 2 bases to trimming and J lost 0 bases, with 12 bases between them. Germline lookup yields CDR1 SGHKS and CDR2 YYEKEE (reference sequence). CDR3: CASSFSRTSSYNSPLHF. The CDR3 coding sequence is TGTGCCAGCAGCTTTAGCCGAACGAGCTCCTATAATTCACCCCTCCACTTT.

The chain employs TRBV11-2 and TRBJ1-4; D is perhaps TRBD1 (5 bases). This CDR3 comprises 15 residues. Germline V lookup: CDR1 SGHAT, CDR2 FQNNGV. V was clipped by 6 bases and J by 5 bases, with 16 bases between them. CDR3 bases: TGTGCCAGCAGTCACTTCCTGACAGAGAATGAAAAACTGTTTTTT. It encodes CASSHFLTENEKLFF.

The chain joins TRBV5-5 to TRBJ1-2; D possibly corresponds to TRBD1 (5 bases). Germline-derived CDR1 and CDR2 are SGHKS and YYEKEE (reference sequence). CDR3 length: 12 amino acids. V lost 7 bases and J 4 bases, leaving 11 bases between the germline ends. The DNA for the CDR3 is TGTGCCAGCGATCAGGGAGGCTATGGCTACACCTTC. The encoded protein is CASDQGGYGYTF.

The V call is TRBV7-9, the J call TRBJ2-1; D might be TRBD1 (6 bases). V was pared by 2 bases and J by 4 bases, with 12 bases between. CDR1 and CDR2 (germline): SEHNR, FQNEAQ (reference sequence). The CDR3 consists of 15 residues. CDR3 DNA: TGTGCCAGCAGCTTAAGTGGGGGCCCTTACAATGAGCAGTTCTTC. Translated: CASSLSGGPYNEQFF.

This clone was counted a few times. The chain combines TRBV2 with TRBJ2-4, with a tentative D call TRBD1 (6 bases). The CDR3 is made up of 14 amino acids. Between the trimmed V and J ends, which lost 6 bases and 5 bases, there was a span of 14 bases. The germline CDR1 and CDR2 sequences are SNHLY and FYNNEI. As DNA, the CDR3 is TGTGCCAGCAGCCCGGGACAAGGCGAAAACATTCAGTACTTC. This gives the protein CASSPGQGENIQYF.

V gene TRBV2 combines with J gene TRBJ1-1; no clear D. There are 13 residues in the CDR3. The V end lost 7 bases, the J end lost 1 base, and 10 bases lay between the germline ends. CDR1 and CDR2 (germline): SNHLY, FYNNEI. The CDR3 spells CASIVSWNTEAFF. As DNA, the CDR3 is TGTGCCAGCATTGTATCGTGGAACACTGAAGCTTTCTTT.

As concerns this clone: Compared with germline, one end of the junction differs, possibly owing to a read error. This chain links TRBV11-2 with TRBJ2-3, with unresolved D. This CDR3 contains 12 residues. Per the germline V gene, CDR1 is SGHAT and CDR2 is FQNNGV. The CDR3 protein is CASSLGVGLIDF. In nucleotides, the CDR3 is TGTGCCAGCAGCTTAGGAGTCGGCTTGATAGATTTT.

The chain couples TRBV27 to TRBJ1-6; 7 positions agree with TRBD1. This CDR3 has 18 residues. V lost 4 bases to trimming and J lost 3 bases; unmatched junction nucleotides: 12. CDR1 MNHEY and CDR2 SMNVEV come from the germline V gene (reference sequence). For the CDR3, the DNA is TGTGCCAGCAGTTCCAGTCCCCCGGGACAGAGCTATAATTCACCCCTCCACTTT. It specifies CASSSSPPGQSYNSPLHF.

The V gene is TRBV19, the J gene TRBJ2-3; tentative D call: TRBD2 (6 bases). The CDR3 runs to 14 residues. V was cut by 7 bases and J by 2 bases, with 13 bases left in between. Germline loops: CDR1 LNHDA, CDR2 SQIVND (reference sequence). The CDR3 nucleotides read TGTGCCAGTACTGCGGGGCGCCACACAGATACGCAGTATTTT. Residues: CASTAGRHTDTQYF.

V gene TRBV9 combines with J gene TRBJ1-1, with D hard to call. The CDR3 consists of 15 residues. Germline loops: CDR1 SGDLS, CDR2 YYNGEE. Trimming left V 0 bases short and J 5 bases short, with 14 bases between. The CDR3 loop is CASSVGSGEWTEAFF. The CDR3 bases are TGTGCCAGCAGCGTAGGCAGTGGGGAGTGGACTGAAGCTTTCTTT.

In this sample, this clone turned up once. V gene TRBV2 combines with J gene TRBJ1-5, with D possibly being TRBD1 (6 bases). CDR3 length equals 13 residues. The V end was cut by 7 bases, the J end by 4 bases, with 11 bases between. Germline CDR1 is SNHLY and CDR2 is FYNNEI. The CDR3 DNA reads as TGTGCCAGCATGGGGACAACAAATCAGCCCCAGCATTTT. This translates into CASMGTTNQPQHF.

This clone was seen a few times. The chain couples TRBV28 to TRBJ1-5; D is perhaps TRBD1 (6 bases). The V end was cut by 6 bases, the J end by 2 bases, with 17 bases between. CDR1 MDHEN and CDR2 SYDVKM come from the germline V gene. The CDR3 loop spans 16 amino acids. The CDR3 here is CASRHPPGVRNQPQHF. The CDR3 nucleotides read TGTGCCAGCAGACACCCACCAGGGGTTCGCAATCAGCCCCAGCATTTT.

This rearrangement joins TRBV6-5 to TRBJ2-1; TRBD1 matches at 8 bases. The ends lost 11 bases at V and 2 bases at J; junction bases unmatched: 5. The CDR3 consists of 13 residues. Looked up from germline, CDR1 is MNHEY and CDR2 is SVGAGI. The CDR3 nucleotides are TGTGCCGCCGGGACAGGAGCCTACAATGAGCAGTTCTTC. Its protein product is CAAGTGAYNEQFF.

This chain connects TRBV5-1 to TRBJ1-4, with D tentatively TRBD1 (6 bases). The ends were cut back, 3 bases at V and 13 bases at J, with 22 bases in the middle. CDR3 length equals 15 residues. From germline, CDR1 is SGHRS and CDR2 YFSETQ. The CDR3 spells CASSSGTGMSGGLFF. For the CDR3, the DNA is TGCGCCAGCAGCTCGGGAACAGGGATGTCGGGTGGACTGTTTTTT.

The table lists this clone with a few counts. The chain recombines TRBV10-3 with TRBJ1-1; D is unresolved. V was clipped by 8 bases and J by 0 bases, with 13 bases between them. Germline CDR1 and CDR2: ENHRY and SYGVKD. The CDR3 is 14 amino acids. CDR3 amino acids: CAIRTEYMNTEAFF. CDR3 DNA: TGTGCCATCCGGACGGAGTACATGAACACTGAAGCTTTCTTT.

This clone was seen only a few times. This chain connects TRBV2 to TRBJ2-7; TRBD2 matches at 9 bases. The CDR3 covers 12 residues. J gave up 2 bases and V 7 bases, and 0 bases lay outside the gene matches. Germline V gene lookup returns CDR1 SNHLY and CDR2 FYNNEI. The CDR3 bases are TGTGCCAGCACTAGCGGGGCCTACGAGCAGTACTTC. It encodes CASTSGAYEQYF.

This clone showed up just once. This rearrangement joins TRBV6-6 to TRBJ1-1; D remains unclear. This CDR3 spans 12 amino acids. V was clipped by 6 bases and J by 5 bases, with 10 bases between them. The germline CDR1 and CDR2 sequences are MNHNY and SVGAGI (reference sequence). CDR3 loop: CASSLQGTEAFF. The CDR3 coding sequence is TGTGCCAGCAGCCTACAAGGGACTGAAGCTTTCTTT.

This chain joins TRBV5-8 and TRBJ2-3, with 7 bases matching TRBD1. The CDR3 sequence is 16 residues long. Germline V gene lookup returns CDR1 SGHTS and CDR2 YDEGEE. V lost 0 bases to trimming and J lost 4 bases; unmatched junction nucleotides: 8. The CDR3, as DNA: TGTGCCAGCAGCTTGGTAGGGGCAGGGGGTTCAGATACGCAGTATTTT. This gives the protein CASSLVGAGGSDTQYF.

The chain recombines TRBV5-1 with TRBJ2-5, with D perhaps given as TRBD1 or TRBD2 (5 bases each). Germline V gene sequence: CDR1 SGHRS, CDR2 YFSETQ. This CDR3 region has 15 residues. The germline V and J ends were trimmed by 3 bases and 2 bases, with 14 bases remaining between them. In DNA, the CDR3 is TGCGCCAGCAGCTGGGGGTACTCGGAACAAGAGACCCAGTACTTC. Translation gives CASSWGYSEQETQYF.